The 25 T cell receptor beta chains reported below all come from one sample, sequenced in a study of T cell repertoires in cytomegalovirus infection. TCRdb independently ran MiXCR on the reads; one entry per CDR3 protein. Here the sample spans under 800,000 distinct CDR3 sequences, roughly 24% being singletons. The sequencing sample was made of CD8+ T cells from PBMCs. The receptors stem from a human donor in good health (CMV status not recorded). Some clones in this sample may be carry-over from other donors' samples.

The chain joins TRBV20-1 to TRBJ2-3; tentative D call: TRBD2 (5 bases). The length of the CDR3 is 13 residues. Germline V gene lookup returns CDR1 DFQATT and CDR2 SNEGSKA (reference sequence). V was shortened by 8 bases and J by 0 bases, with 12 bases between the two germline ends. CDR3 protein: CSLEQRSTDTQYF. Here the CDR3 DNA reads TGCAGTTTAGAACAGCGGAGCACAGATACGCAGTATTTT.

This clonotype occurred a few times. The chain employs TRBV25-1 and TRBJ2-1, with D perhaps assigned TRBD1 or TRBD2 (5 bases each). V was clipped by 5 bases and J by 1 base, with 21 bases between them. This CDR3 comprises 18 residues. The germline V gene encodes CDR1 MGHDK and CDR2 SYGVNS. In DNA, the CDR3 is TGTGCCAGCAGTCGTGGCCAGGGTGGGGGTGGGTCCTACAATGAGCAGTTCTTC. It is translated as CASSRGQGGGGSYNEQFF.

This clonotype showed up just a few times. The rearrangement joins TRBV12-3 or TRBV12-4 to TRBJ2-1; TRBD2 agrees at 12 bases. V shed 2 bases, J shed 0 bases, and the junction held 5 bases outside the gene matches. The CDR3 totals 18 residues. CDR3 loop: CASSLWTSGESSYNEQFF. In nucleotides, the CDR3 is TGTGCCAGCAGTTTATGGACTAGCGGGGAGAGCTCCTACAATGAGCAGTTCTTC.

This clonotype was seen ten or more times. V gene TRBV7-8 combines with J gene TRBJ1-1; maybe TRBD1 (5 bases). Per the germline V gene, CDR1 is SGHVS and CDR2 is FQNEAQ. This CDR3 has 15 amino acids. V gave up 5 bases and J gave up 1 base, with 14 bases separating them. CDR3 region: CASSNLQERNTEAFF. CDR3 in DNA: TGTGCCAGCAGCAACTTACAGGAACGGAACACTGAAGCTTTCTTT.

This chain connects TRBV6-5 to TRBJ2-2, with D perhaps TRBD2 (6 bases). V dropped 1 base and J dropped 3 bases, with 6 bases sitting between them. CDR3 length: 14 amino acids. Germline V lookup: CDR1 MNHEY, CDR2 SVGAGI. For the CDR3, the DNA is TGTGCCAGCAGTTACTGGGGGGACACCGGGGAGCTGTTTTTT. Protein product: CASSYWGDTGELFF.

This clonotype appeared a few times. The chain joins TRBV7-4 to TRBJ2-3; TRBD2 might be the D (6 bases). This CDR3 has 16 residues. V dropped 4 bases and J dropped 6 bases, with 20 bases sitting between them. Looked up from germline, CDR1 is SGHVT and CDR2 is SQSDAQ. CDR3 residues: CASSSQGRPLADTQYF. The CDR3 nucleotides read TGTGCCAGCAGCTCCCAGGGCAGGCCTCTAGCGGATACGCAGTATTTT.

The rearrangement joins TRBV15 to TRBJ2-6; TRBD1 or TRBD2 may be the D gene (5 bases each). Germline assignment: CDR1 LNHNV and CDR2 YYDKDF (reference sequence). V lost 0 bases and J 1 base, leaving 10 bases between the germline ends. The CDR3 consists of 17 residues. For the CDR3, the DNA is TGTGCCACCAGCAGAGATCGGGGCTTGTCTGGGGCCAACGTCCTGACTTTC. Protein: CATSRDRGLSGANVLTF. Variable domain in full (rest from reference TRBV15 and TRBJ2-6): DAMVIQNPRYQVTQFGKPVTLSCSQTLNHNVMYWYQQKSSQAPKLLFHYYDKDFNNEADTPDNFQSRRPNTSFCFLDIRSPGLGDTAMYLCATSRDRGLSGANVLTFGAGSRLTVL.

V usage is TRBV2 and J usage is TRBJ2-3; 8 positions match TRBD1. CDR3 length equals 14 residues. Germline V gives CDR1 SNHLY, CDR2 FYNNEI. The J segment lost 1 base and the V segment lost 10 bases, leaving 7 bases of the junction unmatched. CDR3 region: CANRYRGGTDTQYF. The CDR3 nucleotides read TGTGCCAACCGTTACAGGGGGGGCACAGATACGCAGTATTTT.

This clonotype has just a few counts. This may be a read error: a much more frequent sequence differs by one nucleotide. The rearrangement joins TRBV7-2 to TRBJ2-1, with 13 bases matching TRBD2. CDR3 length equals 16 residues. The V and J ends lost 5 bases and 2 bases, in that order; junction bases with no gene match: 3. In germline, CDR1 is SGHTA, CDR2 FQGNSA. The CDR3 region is CASSQLAGGPYNEQFF. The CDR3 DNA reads TGTGCCAGCAGCCAACTAGCGGGGGGGCCCTACAATGAGCAGTTCTTC.

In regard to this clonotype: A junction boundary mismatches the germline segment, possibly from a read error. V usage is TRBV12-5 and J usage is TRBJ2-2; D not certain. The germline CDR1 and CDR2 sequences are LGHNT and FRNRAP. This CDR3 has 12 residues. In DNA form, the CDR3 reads TGTGCTAGTGGTTTGAACCCCGGGGAGCTGTTTTTT. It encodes CASGLNPGELFF.

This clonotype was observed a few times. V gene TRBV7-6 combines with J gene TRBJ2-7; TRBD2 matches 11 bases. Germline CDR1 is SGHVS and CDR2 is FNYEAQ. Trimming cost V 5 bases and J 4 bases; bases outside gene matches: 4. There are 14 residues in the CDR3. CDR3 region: CASSPGLAEYEQYV. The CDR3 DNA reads TGTGCCAGCAGCCCGGGACTAGCGGAATACGAGCAGTACGTC.

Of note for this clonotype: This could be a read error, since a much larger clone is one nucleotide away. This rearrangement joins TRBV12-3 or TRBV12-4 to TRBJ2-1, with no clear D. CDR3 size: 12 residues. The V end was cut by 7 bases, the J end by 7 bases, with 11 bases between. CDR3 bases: TGTGCCAGCATGGGGATACTGAATGAGCAGTTCTTC. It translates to CASMGILNEQFF.

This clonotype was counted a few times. The CDR3 coding sequence is TGCGCCAGCAGCCCCCAGACAGGGAGTTCCTACAATGAGCAGTTCTTC. Translation gives CASSPQTGSSYNEQFF. The chain carries TRBV4-1 and TRBJ2-1; 7 bases match TRBD1. CDR1 is MGHRA and CDR2 is YSYEKL in the germline V gene. The length of the CDR3 is 16 residues. Germline trimming cut 4 bases from V and 1 base from J; bases unmatched to any gene: 7.

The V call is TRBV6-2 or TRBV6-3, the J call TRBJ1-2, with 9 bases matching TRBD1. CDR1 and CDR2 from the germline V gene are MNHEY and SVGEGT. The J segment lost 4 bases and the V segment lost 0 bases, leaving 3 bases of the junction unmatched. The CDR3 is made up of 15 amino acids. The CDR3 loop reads CASSYSKDRGYGYTF. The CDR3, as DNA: TGTGCCAGCAGTTACTCCAAGGACAGGGGCTATGGCTACACCTTC.

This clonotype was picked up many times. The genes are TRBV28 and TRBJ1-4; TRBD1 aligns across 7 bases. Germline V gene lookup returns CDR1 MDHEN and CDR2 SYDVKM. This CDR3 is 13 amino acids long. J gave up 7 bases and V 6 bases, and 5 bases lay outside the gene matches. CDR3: CASSSTGFEKLFF. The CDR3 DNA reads TGTGCCAGCAGCTCGACAGGGTTTGAAAAACTGTTTTTT.

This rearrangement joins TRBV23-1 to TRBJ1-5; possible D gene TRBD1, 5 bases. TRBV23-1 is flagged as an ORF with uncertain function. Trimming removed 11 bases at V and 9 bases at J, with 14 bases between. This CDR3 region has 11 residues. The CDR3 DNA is TGCGCCGGGTTTTGGGGGATGCCCCAGCATTTT. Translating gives CAGFWGMPQHF.

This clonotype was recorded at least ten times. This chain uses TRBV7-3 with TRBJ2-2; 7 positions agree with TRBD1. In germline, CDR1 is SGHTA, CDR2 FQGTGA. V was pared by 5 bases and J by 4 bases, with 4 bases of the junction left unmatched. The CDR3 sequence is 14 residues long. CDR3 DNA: TGTGCCAGCAGCCCACACAGGGGCACCGGGGAGCTGTTTTTT. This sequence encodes CASSPHRGTGELFF.

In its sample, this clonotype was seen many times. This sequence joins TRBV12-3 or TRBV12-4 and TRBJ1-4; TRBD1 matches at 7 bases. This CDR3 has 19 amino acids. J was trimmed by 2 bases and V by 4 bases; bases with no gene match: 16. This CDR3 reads CASSSPLGQLATTNEKLFF. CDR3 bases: TGTGCCAGCAGTTCCCCCCTGGGACAGCTAGCGACGACTAATGAAAAACTGTTTTTT.

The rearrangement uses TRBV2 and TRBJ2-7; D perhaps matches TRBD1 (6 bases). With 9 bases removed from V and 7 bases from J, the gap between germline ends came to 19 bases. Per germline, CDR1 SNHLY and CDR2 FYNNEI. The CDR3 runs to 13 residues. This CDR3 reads CASLPGRGFEQYV. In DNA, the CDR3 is TGTGCCAGTCTTCCGGGCAGGGGTTTTGAGCAGTACGTC.

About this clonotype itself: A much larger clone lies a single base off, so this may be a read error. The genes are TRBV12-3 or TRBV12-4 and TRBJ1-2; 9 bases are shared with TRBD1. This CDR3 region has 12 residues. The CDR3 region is CASTTGGYDYTF. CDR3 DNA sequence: TGTGCCAGCACCACAGGGGGCTATGACTACACCTTC.

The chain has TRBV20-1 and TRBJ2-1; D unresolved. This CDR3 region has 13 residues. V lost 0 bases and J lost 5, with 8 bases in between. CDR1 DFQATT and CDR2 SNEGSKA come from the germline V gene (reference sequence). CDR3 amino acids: CSARDTQHNEQFF. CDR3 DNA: TGCAGTGCTAGAGATACCCAGCACAATGAGCAGTTCTTC.

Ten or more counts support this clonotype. The CDR3 DNA reads as TGTGCCAGCGGAGGTAGGGGCGGGACATCCCTCTCCTACGAGCAGTACTTC. Translation: CASGGRGGTSLSYEQYF. The V gene is TRBV2, the J gene TRBJ2-7; either TRBD1 or TRBD2 may fit D (6 bases each). V lost 8 bases, J lost 0 bases, and 23 bases lay in between. The germline gives CDR1 SNHLY, CDR2 FYNNEI. The CDR3 covers 17 residues.

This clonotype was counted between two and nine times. The CDR3 region has the DNA TGTGCCAGCAGCCAGCGGGGAGTAAGCAATGAGCAGTTCTTC. It specifies CASSQRGVSNEQFF. The rearrangement joins TRBV14 to TRBJ2-1; D is perhaps TRBD2 (6 bases). The CDR3 is 14 amino acids. Germline V gene lookup returns CDR1 SGHDN and CDR2 FVKESK. V lost 3 bases, J lost 6 bases, and 12 bases lay in between.

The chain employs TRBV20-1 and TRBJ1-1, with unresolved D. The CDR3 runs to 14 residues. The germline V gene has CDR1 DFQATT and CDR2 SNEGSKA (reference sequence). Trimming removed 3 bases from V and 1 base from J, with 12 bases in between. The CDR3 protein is CSASREEGNTEAFF. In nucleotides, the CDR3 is TGCAGTGCTAGTAGGGAAGAGGGGAACACTGAAGCTTTCTTT.

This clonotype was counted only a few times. The CDR3 protein is CSAGAVGEGDTEAFF. In DNA, the CDR3 is TGCAGTGCTGGAGCCGTGGGGGAAGGGGACACTGAAGCTTTCTTT. The chain carries TRBV20-1 and TRBJ1-1; tentative D call: TRBD1 (5 bases). CDR3 size: 15 residues. V was pared by 5 bases and J by 3 bases, with 19 bases between. Germline loops: CDR1 DFQATT, CDR2 SNEGSKA (reference sequence).